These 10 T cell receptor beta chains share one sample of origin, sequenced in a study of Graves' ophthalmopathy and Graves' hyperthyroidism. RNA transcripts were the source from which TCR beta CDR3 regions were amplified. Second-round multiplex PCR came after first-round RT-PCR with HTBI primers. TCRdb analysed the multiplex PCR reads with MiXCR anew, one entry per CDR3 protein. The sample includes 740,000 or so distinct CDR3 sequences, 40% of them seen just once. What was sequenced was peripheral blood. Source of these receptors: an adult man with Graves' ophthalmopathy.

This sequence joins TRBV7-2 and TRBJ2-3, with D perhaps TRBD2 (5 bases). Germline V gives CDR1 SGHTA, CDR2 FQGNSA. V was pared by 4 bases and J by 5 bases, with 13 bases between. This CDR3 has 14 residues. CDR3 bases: TGTGCCAGCAGCTCCGGACTTTGGGGAGATACGCAGTATTTT. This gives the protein CASSSGLWGDTQYF.

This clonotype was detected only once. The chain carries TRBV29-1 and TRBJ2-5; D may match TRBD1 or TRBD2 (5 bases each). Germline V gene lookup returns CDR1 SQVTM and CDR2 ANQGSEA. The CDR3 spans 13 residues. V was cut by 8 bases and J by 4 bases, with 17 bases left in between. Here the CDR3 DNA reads TGCAGCAGTTTTCGGGGCTGGGGAGAGACCCAGTACTTC. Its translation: CSSFRGWGETQYF.

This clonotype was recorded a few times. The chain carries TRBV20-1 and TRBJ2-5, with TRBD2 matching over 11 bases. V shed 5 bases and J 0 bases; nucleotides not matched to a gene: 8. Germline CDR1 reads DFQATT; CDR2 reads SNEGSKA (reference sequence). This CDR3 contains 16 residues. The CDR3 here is CSAEGASGGYQETQYF. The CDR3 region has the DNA TGCAGTGCTGAGGGGGCTAGCGGGGGGTACCAAGAGACCCAGTACTTC.

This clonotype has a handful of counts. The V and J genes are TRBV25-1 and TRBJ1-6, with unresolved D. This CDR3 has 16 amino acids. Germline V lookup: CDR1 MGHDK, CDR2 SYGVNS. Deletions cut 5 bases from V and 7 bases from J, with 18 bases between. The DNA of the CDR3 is TGTGCCAGCAGTTCGCCGGGTCGGCAGGCAAATTCACCCCTCCACTTT. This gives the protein CASSSPGRQANSPLHF.

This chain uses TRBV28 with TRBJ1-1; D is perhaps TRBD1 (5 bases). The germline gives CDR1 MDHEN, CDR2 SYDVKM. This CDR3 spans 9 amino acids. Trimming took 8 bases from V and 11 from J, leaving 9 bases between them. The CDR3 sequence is CASGGEAFF. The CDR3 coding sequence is TGTGCCAGCGGGGGGGAGGCTTTCTTT.

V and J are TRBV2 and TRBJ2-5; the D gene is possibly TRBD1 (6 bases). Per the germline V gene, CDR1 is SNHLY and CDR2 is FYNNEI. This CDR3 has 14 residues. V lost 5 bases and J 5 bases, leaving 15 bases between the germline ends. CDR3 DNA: TGTGCCAGCAGTTTAAGGGACACTGTGGAGACCCAGTACTTC. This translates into CASSLRDTVETQYF.

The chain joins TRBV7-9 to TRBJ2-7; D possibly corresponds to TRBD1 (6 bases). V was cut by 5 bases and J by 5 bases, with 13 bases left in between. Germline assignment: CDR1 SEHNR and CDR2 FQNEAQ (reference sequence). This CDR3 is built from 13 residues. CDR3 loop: CASSPRTVDEQYF. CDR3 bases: TGTGCCAGCAGCCCAAGGACAGTAGACGAGCAGTACTTC.

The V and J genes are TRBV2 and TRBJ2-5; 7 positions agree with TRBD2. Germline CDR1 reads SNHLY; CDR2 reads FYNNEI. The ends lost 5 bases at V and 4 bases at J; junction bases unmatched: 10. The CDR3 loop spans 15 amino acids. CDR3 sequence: CASSFQRGYRETQYF. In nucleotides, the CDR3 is TGTGCCAGCAGTTTTCAGCGGGGCTACCGAGAGACCCAGTACTTC.

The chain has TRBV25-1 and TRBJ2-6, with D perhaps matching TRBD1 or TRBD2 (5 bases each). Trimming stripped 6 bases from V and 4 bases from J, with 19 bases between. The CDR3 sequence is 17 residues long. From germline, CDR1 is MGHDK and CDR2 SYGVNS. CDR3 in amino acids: CASSARGSGAGANVLTF. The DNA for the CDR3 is TGTGCCAGCAGCGCCCGGGGCAGCGGCGCCGGGGCCAACGTCCTGACTTTC.

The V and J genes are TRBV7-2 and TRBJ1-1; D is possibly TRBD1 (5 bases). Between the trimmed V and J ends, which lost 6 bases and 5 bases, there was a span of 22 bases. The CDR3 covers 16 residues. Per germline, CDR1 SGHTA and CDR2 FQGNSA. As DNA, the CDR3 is TGTGCCAGCAGTTTTTCCACGGGGACCGGCGCGACTGAAGCTTTCTTT. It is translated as CASSFSTGTGATEAFF.